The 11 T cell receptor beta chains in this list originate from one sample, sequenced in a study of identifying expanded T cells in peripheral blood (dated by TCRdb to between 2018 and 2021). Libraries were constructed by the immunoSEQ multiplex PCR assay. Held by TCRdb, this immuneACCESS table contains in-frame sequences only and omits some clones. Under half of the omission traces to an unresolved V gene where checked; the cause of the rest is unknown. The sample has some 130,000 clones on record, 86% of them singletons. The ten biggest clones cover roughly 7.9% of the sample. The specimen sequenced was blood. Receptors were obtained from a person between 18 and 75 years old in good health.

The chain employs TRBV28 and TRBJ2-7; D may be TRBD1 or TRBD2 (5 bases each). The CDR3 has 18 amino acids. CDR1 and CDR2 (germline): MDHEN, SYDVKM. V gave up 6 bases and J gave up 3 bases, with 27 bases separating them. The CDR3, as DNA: TGTGCCAGCAGCGTCTTTCCCGGGACGGGAAAGGGAAGCTACGAGCAGTACTTC. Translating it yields CASSVFPGTGKGSYEQYF.

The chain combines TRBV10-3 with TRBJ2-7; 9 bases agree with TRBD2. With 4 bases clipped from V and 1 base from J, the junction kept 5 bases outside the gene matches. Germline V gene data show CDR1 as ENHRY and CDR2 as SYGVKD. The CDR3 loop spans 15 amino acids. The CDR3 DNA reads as TGTGCCATCAGTGTAAGACTAGCGGAATCCTACGAGCAGTACTTC. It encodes CAISVRLAESYEQYF.

CDR3 region: CASSSDGTAYEQYF. The CDR3 DNA reads TGTGCCAGCAGCTCTGACGGGACAGCGTACGAGCAGTACTTC. The rearrangement joins TRBV5-4 to TRBJ2-7; the match to TRBD1 covers 7 bases. CDR1 is SGHNT, CDR2 YYREEE, per germline (reference sequence). After removal of 3 bases from V and 4 bases from J, the junction contained 7 bases not matched to a gene. The CDR3 runs to 14 residues.

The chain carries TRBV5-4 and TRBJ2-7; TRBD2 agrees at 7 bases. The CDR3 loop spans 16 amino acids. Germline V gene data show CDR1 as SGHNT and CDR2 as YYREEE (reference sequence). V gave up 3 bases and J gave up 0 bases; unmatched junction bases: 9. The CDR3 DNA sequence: TGTGCCAGCAGCTCACCGGGACTACGAAGCTCCTACGAGCAGTACTTC. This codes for CASSSPGLRSSYEQYF.

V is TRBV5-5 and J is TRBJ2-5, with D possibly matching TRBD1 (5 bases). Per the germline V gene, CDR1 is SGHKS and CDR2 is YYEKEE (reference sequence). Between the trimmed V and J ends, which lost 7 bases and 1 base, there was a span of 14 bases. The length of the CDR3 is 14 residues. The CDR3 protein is CASWGGPLQETQYF. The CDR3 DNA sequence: TGTGCCAGCTGGGGCGGTCCACTCCAAGAGACCCAGTACTTC. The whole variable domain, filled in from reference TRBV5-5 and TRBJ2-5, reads DAGVTQSPTHLIKTRGQQVTLRCSPISGHKSVSWYQQVLGQGPQFIFQYYEKEERGRGNFPDRFSARQFPNYSSELNVNALLLGDSALYLCASWGGPLQETQYFGPGTRLLVL.

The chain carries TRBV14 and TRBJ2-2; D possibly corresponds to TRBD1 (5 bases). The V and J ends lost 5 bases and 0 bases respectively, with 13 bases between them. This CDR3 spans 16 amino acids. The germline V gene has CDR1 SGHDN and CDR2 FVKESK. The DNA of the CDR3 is TGTGCCAGCAGCTCGTTCAGGGTGACGAACACCGGGGAGCTGTTTTTT. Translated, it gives CASSSFRVTNTGELFF. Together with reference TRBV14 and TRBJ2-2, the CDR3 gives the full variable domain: EAGVTQFPSHSVIEKGQTVTLRCDPISGHDNLYWYRRVMGKEIKFLLHFVKESKQDESGMPNNRFLAERTGGTYSTLKVQPAELEDSGVYFCASSSFRVTNTGELFFGEGSRLTVL.

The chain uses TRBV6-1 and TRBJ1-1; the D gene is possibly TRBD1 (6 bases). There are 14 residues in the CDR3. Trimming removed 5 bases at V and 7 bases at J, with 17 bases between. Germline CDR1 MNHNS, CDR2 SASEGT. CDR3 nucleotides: TGTGCCAGCAGTAGTAACAGGGACTTGGGTGAAGCTTTCTTT. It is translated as CASSSNRDLGEAFF.

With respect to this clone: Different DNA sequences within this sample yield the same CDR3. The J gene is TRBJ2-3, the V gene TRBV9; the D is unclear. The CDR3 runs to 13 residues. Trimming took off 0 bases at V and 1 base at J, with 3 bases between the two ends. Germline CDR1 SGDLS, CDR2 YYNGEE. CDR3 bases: TGTGCCAGCAGCGTAGGTGGCACAGATACGCAGTATTTT. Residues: CASSVGGTDTQYF.

The CDR3 loop is CASSQGQDRVSYEQYF. The CDR3 DNA reads as TGTGCCAGCAGCCAGGGGCAGGACAGGGTCTCCTACGAGCAGTACTTC. This rearrangement joins TRBV14 to TRBJ2-7; TRBD1 matches 8 bases. CDR1 SGHDN and CDR2 FVKESK come from the germline V gene. J was trimmed by 0 bases and V by 3 bases; bases with no gene match: 7. The CDR3 is 16 amino acids.

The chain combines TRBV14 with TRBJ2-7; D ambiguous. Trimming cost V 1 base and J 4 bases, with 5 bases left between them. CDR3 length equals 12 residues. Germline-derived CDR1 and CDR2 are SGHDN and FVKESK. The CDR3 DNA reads TGTGCCAGCAGCCAAGTTCGATACGAGCAGTACTTC. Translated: CASSQVRYEQYF.

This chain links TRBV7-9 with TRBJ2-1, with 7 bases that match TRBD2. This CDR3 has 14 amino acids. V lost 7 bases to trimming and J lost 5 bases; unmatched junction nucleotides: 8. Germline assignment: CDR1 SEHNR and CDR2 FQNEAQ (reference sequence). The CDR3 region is CASKGSGANNEQFF. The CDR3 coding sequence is TGTGCCAGCAAGGGGAGCGGGGCCAACAATGAGCAGTTCTTC.